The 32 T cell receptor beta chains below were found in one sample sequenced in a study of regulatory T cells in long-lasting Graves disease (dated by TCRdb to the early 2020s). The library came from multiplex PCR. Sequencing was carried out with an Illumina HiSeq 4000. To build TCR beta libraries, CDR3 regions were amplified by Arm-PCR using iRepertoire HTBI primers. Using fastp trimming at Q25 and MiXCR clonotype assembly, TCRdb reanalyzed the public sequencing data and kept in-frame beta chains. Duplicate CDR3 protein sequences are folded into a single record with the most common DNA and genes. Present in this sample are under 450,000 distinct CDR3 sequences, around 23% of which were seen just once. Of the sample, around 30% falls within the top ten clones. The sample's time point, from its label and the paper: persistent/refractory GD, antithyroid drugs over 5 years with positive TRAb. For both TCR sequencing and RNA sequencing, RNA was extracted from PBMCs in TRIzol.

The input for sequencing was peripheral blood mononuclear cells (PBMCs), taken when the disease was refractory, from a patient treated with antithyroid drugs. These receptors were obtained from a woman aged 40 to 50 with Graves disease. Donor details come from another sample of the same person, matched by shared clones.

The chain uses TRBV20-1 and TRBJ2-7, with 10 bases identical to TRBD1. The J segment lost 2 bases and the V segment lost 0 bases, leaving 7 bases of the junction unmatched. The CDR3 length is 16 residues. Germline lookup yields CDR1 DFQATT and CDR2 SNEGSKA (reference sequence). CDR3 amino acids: CSARERTGTGAYEQYF. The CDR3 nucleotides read TGCAGTGCTAGAGAACGCACCGGGACAGGGGCCTACGAGCAGTACTTC.

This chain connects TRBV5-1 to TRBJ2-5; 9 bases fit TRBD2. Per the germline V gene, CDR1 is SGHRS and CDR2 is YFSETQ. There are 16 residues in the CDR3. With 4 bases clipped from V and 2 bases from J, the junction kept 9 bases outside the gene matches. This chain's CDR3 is CASSLGLASGQETQYF. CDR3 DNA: TGCGCCAGCAGCCTTGGACTAGCGTCAGGACAAGAGACCCAGTACTTC.

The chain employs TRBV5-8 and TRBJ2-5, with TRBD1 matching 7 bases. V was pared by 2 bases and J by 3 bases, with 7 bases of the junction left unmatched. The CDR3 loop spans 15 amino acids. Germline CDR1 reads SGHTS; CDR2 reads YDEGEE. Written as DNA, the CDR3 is TGTGCCAGCAGCTTTCCGGGACAGTTCAAAGAGACCCAGTACTTC. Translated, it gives CASSFPGQFKETQYF. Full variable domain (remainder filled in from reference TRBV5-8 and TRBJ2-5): EAGVTQSPTHLIKTRGQQATLRCSPISGHTSVYWYQQALGLGLQFLLWYDEGEERNRGNFPPRFSGRQFPNYSSELNVNALELEDSALYLCASSFPGQFKETQYFGPGTRLLVL.

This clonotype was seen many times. CDR3 sequence: CASTPPGGSYNSPLHF. The DNA of the CDR3 is TGTGCCAGCACCCCACCCGGAGGGTCCTATAATTCACCCCTCCACTTT. The chain couples TRBV12-3 or TRBV12-4 to TRBJ1-6; D is ambiguous. This CDR3 has 16 residues. Between the trimmed V and J ends, which lost 7 bases and 1 base, there was a span of 14 bases.

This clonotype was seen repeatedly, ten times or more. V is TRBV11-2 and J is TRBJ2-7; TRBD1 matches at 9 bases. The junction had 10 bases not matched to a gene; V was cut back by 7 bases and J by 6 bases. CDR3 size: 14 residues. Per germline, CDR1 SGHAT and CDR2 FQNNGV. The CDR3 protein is CASTGTGRQGEQYF. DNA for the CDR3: TGTGCCAGCACCGGGACAGGGAGACAGGGCGAGCAGTACTTC. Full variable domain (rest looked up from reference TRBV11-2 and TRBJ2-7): EAGVAQSPRYKIIEKRQSVAFWCNPISGHATLYWYQQILGQGPKLLIQFQNNGVVDDSQLPKDRFSAERLKGVDSTLKIQPAKLEDSAVYLCASTGTGRQGEQYFGPGTRLTVT.

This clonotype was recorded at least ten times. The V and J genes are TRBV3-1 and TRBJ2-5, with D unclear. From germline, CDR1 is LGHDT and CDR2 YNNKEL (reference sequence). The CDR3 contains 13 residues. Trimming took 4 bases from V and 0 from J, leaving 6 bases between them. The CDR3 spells CASSPEYQETQYF. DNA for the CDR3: TGTGCCAGCAGCCCAGAGTACCAAGAGACCCAGTACTTC.

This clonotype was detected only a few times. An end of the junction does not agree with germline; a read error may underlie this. CDR3 nucleotide sequence: TGTGCCAGCAGCCGACGGACTAGCCAAAAGACCCAGTACTTC. Its protein product is CASSRRTSQKTQYF. V usage is TRBV3-1 and J usage is TRBJ2-5; TRBD2 matches at 8 bases. CDR3 length: 14 amino acids. Germline V gene lookup returns CDR1 LGHDT and CDR2 YNNKEL (reference sequence).

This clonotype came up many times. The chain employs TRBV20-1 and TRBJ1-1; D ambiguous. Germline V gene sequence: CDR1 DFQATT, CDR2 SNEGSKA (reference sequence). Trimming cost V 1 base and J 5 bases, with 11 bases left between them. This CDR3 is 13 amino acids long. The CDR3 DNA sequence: TGCAGTGCTAGAGGTGGGGTAGGGACTGAAGCTTTCTTT. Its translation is CSARGGVGTEAFF.

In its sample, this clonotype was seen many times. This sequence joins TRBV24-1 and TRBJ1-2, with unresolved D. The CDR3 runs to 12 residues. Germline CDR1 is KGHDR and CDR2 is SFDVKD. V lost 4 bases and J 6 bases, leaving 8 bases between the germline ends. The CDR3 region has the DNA TGTGCCACCAGTGACCCCCGCGATGGCTACACCTTC. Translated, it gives CATSDPRDGYTF.

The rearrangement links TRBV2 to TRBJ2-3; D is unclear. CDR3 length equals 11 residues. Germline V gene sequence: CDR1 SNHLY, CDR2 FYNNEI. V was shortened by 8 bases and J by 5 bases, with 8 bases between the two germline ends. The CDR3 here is CASGELDTQYF. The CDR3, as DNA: TGTGCCAGCGGAGAACTAGATACGCAGTATTTT.

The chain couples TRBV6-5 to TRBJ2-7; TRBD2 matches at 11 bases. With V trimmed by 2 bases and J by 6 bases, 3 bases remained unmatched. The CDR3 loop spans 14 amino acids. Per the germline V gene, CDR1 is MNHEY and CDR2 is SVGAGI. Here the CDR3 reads CASSYLLAGAEQYF. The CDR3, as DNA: TGTGCCAGCAGTTACCTACTAGCGGGGGCCGAGCAGTACTTC.

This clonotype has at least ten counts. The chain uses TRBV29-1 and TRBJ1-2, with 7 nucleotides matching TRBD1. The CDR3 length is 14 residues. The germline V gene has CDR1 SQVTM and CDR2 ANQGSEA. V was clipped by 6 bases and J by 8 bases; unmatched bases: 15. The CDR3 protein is CSVNDRVGLTGYTF. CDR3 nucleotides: TGCAGCGTGAACGACAGGGTCGGGCTTACCGGCTACACCTTC.

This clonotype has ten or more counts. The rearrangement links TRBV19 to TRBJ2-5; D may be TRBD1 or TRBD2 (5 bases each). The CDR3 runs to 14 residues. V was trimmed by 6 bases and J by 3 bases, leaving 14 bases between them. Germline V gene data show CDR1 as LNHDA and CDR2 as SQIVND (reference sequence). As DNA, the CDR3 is TGTGCCAGTAGAGATTGGCAGGGAGAAGAGACCCAGTACTTC. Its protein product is CASRDWQGEETQYF.

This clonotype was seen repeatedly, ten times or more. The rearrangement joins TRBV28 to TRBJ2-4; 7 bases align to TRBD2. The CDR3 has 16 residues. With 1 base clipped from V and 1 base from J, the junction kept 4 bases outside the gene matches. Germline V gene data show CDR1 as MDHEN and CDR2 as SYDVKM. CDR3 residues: CASSLSGGTAKNIQYF. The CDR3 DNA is TGTGCCAGCAGTTTATCCGGGGGGACGGCCAAAAACATTCAGTACTTC.

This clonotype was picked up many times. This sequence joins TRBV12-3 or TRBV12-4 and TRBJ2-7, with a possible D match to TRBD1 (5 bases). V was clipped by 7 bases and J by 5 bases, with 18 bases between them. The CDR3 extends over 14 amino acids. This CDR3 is CASTAGAPLNEQYF. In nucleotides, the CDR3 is TGTGCCAGCACGGCTGGGGCACCGCTAAACGAGCAGTACTTC.

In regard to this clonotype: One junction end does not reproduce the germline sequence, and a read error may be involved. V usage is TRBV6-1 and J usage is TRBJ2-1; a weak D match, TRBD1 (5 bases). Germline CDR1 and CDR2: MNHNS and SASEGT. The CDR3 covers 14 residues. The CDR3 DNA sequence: TGTGCCAGCAGTGAAGACCCCGACAGCAATGGGCAGTTCTTC. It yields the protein CASSEDPDSNGQFF.

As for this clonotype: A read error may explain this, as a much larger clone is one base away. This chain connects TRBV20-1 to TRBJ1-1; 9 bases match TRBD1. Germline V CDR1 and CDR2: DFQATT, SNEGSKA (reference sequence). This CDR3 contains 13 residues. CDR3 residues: CSTRTGDYGEAFF. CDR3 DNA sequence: TGCAGTACTAGGACAGGGGATTATGGTGAAGCTTTCTTT.

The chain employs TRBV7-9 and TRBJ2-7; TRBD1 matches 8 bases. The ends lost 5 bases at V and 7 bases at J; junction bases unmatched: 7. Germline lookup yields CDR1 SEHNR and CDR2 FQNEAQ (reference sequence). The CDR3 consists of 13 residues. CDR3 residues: CASSTDRAWEQYF. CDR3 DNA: TGTGCCAGCAGCACGGACAGGGCCTGGGAGCAGTACTTC.

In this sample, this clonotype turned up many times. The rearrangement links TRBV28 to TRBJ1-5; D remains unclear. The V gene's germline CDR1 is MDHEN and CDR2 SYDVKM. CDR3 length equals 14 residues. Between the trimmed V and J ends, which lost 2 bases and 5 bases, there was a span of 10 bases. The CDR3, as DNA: TGTGCCAGCAGTTTAGATGGGTCGGATCAGCCCCAGCATTTT. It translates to CASSLDGSDQPQHF.

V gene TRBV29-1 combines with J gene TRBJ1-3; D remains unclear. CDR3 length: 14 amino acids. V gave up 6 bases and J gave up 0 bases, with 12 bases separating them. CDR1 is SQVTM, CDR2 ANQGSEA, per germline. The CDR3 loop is CSVENRDSGNTIYF. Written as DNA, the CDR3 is TGCAGCGTCGAGAACAGAGACTCTGGAAACACCATATATTTT.

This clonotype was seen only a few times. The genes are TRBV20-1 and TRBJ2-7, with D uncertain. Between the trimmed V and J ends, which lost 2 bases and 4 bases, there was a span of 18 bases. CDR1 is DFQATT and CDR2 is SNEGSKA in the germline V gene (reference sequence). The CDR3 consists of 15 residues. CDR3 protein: CSARYQGGNKYEQYF. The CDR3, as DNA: TGCAGTGCTAGATACCAAGGTGGAAATAAGTACGAGCAGTACTTC.

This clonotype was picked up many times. The CDR3 DNA sequence: TGTGCCAGCAGTCGAGCCGGTAGGGGGGAGACCCAGTACTTC. It specifies CASSRAGRGETQYF. This chain links TRBV2 with TRBJ2-5, with a weak D call TRBD1 (6 bases). The germline gives CDR1 SNHLY, CDR2 FYNNEI. Trimming removed 5 bases at V and 5 bases at J, with 15 bases between. The CDR3 contains 14 residues.

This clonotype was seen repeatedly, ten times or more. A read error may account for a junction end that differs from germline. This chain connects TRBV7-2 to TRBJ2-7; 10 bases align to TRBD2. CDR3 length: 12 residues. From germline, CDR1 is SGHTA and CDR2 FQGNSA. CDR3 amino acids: CASSLGLAGALF. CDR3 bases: TGTGCCAGCAGCTTAGGGCTAGCGGGAGCCCTATTC.

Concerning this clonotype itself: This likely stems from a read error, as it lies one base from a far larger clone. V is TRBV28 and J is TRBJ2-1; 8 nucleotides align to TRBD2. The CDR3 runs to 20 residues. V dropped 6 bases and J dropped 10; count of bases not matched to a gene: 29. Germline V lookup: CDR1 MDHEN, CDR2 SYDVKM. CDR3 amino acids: CASSQSASDPRRTSRHEQFF. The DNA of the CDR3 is TGTGCCAGCAGCCAATCGGCCTCTGATCCCAGACGGACTAGCAGGCACGAGCAGTTCTTC.

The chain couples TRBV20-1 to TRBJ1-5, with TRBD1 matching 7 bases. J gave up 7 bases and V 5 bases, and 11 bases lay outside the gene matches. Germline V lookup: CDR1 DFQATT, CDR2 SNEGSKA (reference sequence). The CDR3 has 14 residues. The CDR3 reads CSAVRDRVAQPQHF. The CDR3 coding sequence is TGCAGTGCTGTTAGAGACAGGGTCGCCCAGCCCCAGCATTTT.

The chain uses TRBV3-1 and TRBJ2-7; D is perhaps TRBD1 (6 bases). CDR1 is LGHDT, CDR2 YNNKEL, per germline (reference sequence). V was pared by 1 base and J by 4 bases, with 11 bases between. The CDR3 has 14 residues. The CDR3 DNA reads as TGTGCCAGCAGCCAAGGGGGGCCACTATACGAGCAGTACTTC. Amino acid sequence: CASSQGGPLYEQYF.

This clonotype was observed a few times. CDR3 in DNA: TGTGCCAGCAGTGCCCCAAGGACAGGGGGCACTGAAGCTTTCTTT. It yields the protein CASSAPRTGGTEAFF. V usage is TRBV25-1 and J usage is TRBJ1-1; 10 bases map to TRBD1. Germline loops: CDR1 MGHDK, CDR2 SYGVNS. The CDR3 sequence is 15 residues long. The V segment lost 4 bases and the J segment 4 bases; nucleotides outside the gene matches: 6.

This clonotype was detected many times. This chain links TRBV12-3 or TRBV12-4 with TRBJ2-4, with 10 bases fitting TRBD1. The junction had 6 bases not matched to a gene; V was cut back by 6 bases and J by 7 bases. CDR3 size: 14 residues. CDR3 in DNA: TGTGCCAGCAGCTCCGGACAGGGGGTGAACATTCAGTACTTC. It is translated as CASSSGQGVNIQYF.

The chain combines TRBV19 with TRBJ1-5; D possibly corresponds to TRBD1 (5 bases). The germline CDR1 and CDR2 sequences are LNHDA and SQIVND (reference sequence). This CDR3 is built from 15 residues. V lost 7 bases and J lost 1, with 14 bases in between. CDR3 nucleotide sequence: TGTGCCAGTAACTACGGGGGGTTAAGCAATCAGCCCCAGCATTTT. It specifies CASNYGGLSNQPQHF.

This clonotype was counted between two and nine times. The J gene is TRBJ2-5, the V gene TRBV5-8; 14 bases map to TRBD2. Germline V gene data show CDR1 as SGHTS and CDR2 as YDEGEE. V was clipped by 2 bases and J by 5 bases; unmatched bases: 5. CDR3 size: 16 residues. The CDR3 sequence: CASSFGTSGSDETQYF. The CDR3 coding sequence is TGTGCCAGCAGCTTTGGGACTAGCGGGAGTGACGAGACCCAGTACTTC.

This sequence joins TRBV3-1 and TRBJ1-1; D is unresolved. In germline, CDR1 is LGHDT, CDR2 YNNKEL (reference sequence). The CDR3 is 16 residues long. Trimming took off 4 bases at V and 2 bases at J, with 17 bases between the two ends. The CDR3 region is CASSRDGGGVNTEAFF. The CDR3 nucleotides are TGTGCCAGCAGCCGCGACGGCGGAGGCGTTAACACTGAAGCTTTCTTT.

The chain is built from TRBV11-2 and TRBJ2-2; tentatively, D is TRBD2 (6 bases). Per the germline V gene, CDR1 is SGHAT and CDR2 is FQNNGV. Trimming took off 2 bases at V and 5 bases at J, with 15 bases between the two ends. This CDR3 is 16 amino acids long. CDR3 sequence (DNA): TGTGCCAGCAGCTTACAGTGGGCCCGGGGGACCGGGGAGCTGTTTTTT. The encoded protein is CASSLQWARGTGELFF. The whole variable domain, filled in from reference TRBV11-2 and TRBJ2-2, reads EAGVAQSPRYKIIEKRQSVAFWCNPISGHATLYWYQQILGQGPKLLIQFQNNGVVDDSQLPKDRFSAERLKGVDSTLKIQPAKLEDSAVYLCASSLQWARGTGELFFGEGSRLTVL.